Presented here are 12 T cell receptor beta chains from one specimen sequenced in a study of cytomegalovirus exposure and HLA in healthy donors (dated by TCRdb to between 2016 and 2019). Libraries were constructed by the immunoSEQ multiplex PCR assay. The multiplex PCR relied on a mix of 60 forward primers for TCR Vbeta segments and 13 reverse primers for TCR Jbeta segments. Drawn from immuneACCESS, this table holds only the in-frame rearrangements with V and J called that TCRdb kept. Clones are partly lost; checked studies trace under half to an unresolved V gene and leave the rest unexplained. This sample lists 150,000 to 200,000 clones; 70% were detected once. Jointly, the top ten make up under 5.5% of the sample. The sequenced sample consisted of PBMCs. All receptors come from a man in his late teens or twenties in good health and CMV-seropositive.

In its sample, this clone was seen a few times. The chain carries TRBV5-1 and TRBJ2-5; possible D gene TRBD1, 5 bases. CDR1 is SGHRS, CDR2 YFSETQ, per germline. Trimming pared 4 bases from V and 4 bases from J, leaving 14 bases between. This CDR3 is 14 amino acids long. CDR3 amino acids: CASSPQGIAETQYF. The CDR3 DNA sequence: TGCGCCAGCAGCCCCCAGGGTATCGCAGAGACCCAGTACTTC.

There are a few counts of this clone. The chain couples TRBV7-8 to TRBJ2-7, with D possibly TRBD1 on 6 matching bases. Between the trimmed V and J ends, which lost 0 bases and 3 bases, there was a span of 9 bases. The CDR3 has 14 residues. Germline loops: CDR1 SGHVS, CDR2 FQNEAQ. The CDR3 nucleotides read TGTGCCAGCAGCTTAGCGGCACAGGGCTACGAGCAGTACGTC. This translates into CASSLAAQGYEQYV.

V is TRBV7-9 and J is TRBJ2-2, with a possible D match to TRBD2 (5 bases). The CDR3 loop spans 15 amino acids. V gave up 5 bases and J gave up 0 bases, with 10 bases separating them. Germline loops: CDR1 SEHNR, CDR2 FQNEAQ (reference sequence). The CDR3: CASSRAGTNTGELFF. In DNA form, the CDR3 reads TGTGCCAGCAGCCGAGCCGGGACGAACACCGGGGAGCTGTTTTTT.

This rearrangement joins TRBV7-3 to TRBJ2-3, with 7 bases fitting TRBD2. The length of the CDR3 is 14 residues. The junction had 5 bases not matched to a gene; V was cut back by 2 bases and J by 6 bases. Germline CDR1 is SGHTA and CDR2 is FQGTGA. In nucleotides, the CDR3 is TGTGCCAGCAGCTTAGCGACTAGCAGTGATACGCAGTATTTT. Its protein product is CASSLATSSDTQYF.

The chain links TRBV29-1 to TRBJ1-1; 9 bases are shared with TRBD1. The CDR3 loop spans 13 amino acids. V gave up 6 bases and J gave up 5 bases; unmatched junction bases: 7. Germline V gene sequence: CDR1 SQVTM, CDR2 ANQGSEA. This CDR3 reads CSVRRGTGTEAFF. The CDR3 DNA reads TGCAGCGTACGAAGGGGGACAGGGACTGAAGCTTTCTTT.

The chain combines TRBV29-1 with TRBJ1-4, with a weak D call TRBD1 (5 bases). The CDR3 is 14 residues long. V was shortened by 6 bases and J by 4 bases, with 15 bases between the two germline ends. Germline V gene lookup returns CDR1 SQVTM and CDR2 ANQGSEA. CDR3 region: CSVQGGTGNEKLFF. The CDR3 coding sequence is TGCAGCGTCCAAGGCGGGACGGGTAATGAAAAACTGTTTTTT.

The V call is TRBV15, the J call TRBJ2-5; D is perhaps TRBD1 (5 bases). V dropped 5 bases and J dropped 4 bases, with 17 bases sitting between them. This CDR3 is built from 15 residues. Germline loops: CDR1 LNHNV, CDR2 YYDKDF (reference sequence). CDR3 amino acids: CATSQPWTPAETQYF. CDR3 nucleotide sequence: TGTGCCACCAGCCAGCCATGGACACCTGCAGAGACCCAGTACTTC.

This chain connects TRBV5-4 to TRBJ2-1; 12 nucleotides agree with TRBD2. Germline V gives CDR1 SGHNT, CDR2 YYREEE (reference sequence). The ends lost 4 bases at V and 4 bases at J; junction bases unmatched: 6. The CDR3 is 16 residues long. The CDR3 DNA reads TGTGCCAGCAGCCGCGATACTAGCGGGGGGTACAATGAGCAGTTCTTC. Its translation is CASSRDTSGGYNEQFF. Variable domain in full (rest from reference TRBV5-4 and TRBJ2-1): ETGVTQSPTHLIKTRGQQVTLRCSSQSGHNTVSWYQQALGQGPQFIFQYYREEENGRGNFPPRFSGLQFPNYSSELNVNALELDDSALYLCASSRDTSGGYNEQFFGPGTRLTVL.

This chain uses TRBV6-5 with TRBJ2-1; 7 bases fit TRBD2. The CDR3 covers 16 residues. CDR1 MNHEY and CDR2 SVGAGI come from the germline V gene. Trimming removed 2 bases from V and 2 bases from J; junction bases left unmatched: 6. CDR3 loop: CASSYGAGEPYNEQFF. CDR3 coding DNA: TGTGCCAGCAGTTACGGGGCGGGAGAGCCCTACAATGAGCAGTTCTTC.

V and J are TRBV6-5 and TRBJ2-3, with D perhaps TRBD2 (5 bases). V lost 2 bases, J lost 7 bases, and 7 bases lay in between. Per the germline V gene, CDR1 is MNHEY and CDR2 is SVGAGI. The CDR3 totals 12 residues. The CDR3 here is CASSYEGNTQYF. CDR3 DNA: TGTGCCAGCAGTTACGAGGGAAATACGCAGTATTTT.

This rearrangement joins TRBV7-9 to TRBJ2-5; tentatively, D is TRBD2 (5 bases). CDR3 length: 13 amino acids. Germline CDR1 is SEHNR and CDR2 is FQNEAQ (reference sequence). V gave up 6 bases and J gave up 5 bases, with 13 bases separating them. CDR3 loop: CASRGREWETQYF. Written as DNA, the CDR3 is TGTGCCAGCAGAGGTCGGGAATGGGAGACCCAGTACTTC.

This sequence joins TRBV29-1 and TRBJ2-3; no reliable D call. Germline CDR1 is SQVTM and CDR2 is ANQGSEA. V was trimmed by 7 bases and J by 5 bases, leaving 13 bases between them. CDR3 length: 12 amino acids. CDR3: CSGAQVRDTQYF. The CDR3 DNA reads TGCAGCGGGGCCCAAGTGAGAGATACGCAGTATTTT.